These 21 T cell receptor beta chains were all obtained from the same sample, sequenced in a study of radiation and T cells in renal cell carcinoma. Data came from immunoSEQ multiplex PCR; TCRdb stores just in-frame clones and leaves some out. This table has under 200,000 clones, about 88% appearing once. Regarding time point: blood 4 weeks post-SBRT, at nephrectomy. The treatment here: 15 Gy SBRT to primary tumor, nephrectomy 4 weeks later. The input for sequencing was blood, taken from a patient whose treatment included radiotherapy and nephrectomy. These receptors all come from a woman between 45 and 60 years old with renal cell carcinoma.

This chain connects TRBV5-6 to TRBJ1-1; D gene ambiguous. V lost 0 bases, J lost 5 bases, and 8 bases lay in between. CDR3 length: 13 amino acids. From germline, CDR1 is SGHDT and CDR2 YYEEEE. CDR3 DNA sequence: TGTGCCAGCAGCTTGGCCTTGACGACTGAAGCTTTCTTT. Translated, it gives CASSLALTTEAFF.

The rearrangement joins TRBV7-9 to TRBJ1-5; no definite D call. Germline V gene lookup returns CDR1 SEHNR and CDR2 FQNEAQ (reference sequence). V lost 5 bases, J lost 7 bases, and 9 bases lay in between. The CDR3 extends over 12 amino acids. Written as DNA, the CDR3 is TGTGCCAGCAGCGTTACGGAACAGCCCCAGCATTTT. As protein: CASSVTEQPQHF.

This rearrangement joins TRBV18 to TRBJ1-1; D gene uncertain. CDR1 is KGHSH and CDR2 is LQKENI in the germline V gene. The V end lost 4 bases, the J end lost 7 bases, and 16 bases lay between the germline ends. This CDR3 has 14 amino acids. The CDR3 protein is CASSQFRGDNEAFF. CDR3 in DNA: TGTGCCAGCTCACAGTTCCGAGGAGATAATGAAGCTTTCTTT.

The CDR3 region has the DNA TGTGCCTGGAGTCCCTGGCTGCGGGGGAACGAGCAGTTCTTC. As protein: CAWSPWLRGNEQFF. This chain uses TRBV30 with TRBJ2-1, with 7 bases aligning to TRBD2. The V and J ends lost 2 bases and 10 bases, in that order; junction bases with no gene match: 11. The CDR3 length is 14 residues. Germline values: CDR1 GTSNPN, CDR2 SVGIG (reference sequence).

This rearrangement joins TRBV19 to TRBJ1-1; D uncertain. V was pared by 2 bases and J by 2 bases, with 6 bases between. The length of the CDR3 is 13 residues. CDR1 LNHDA and CDR2 SQIVND come from the germline V gene (reference sequence). The DNA for the CDR3 is TGTGCCAGTAGTATAAGGCATAACACTGAAGCTTTCTTT. Translating it yields CASSIRHNTEAFF.

The chain is built from TRBV6-1 and TRBJ1-2, with D perhaps TRBD1 (6 bases). The CDR3 is 15 residues long. Germline-derived CDR1 and CDR2 are MNHNS and SASEGT. V lost 8 bases to trimming and J lost 1 base, with 17 bases between them. CDR3 amino acids: CASDSGGPRNYGYTF. The DNA of the CDR3 is TGTGCCAGCGACTCGGGGGGGCCCCGTAACTATGGCTACACCTTC.

The chain is built from TRBV7-8 and TRBJ1-4; weak D call: TRBD1 (6 bases). Germline V lookup: CDR1 SGHVS, CDR2 FQNEAQ. V was pared by 1 base and J by 0 bases, with 21 bases between. The CDR3 consists of 20 residues. The chain's CDR3 is CASSLGGYRELTATNEKLFF. CDR3 nucleotides: TGTGCCAGCAGCTTAGGCGGGTACAGGGAGCTAACGGCAACTAATGAAAAACTGTTTTTT.

This clone was recorded once. J is TRBJ2-7 and V is TRBV19; TRBD2 agrees at 9 bases. Germline-derived CDR1 and CDR2 are LNHDA and SQIVND (reference sequence). V shed 3 bases and J 3 bases; nucleotides not matched to a gene: 12. The CDR3 has 17 amino acids. As DNA, the CDR3 is TGTGCCAGTAGTATCGTAGCGGGGGACCCGAGTGTCTACGAGCAGTACTTC. As protein: CASSIVAGDPSVYEQYF.

CDR3 DNA sequence: TGTGCCAGCAGTTACCTCCGGGCGGGTAACACAGATACGCAGTATTTT. Amino acids: CASSYLRAGNTDTQYF. This chain links TRBV6-5 with TRBJ2-3; possibly TRBD2 for D (5 bases). V was trimmed by 2 bases and J by 2 bases, leaving 14 bases between them. Germline CDR1 and CDR2: MNHEY and SVGAGI. This CDR3 has 16 amino acids.

This rearrangement joins TRBV18 to TRBJ1-3, with a weak D call TRBD1 (5 bases). The CDR3 consists of 15 residues. From germline, CDR1 is KGHSH and CDR2 LQKENI. V was cut by 2 bases and J by 3 bases, with 11 bases left in between. CDR3 amino acids: CASSPSQGGGNTIYF. DNA for the CDR3: TGTGCCAGCTCACCAAGCCAGGGTGGTGGAAACACCATATATTTT.

This chain connects TRBV4-3 to TRBJ1-2; D is possibly TRBD1 (5 bases). V gave up 1 base and J gave up 2 bases, with 11 bases separating them. The CDR3 is made up of 15 amino acids. The V gene's germline CDR1 is LGHNA and CDR2 YSLEER. CDR3: CASSQAGLYNYGYTF. The CDR3 region has the DNA TGCGCCAGCAGCCAAGCGGGACTTTACAACTATGGCTACACCTTC.

The chain couples TRBV5-1 to TRBJ1-1; no definite D call. V shed 4 bases and J shed 1 base, with 11 bases lying between them. Germline V gene data show CDR1 as SGHRS and CDR2 as YFSETQ. The CDR3 is 14 residues long. The CDR3 DNA is TGCGCCAGCAGCCAACAGCCAGGGAACACTGAAGCTTTCTTT. Protein sequence: CASSQQPGNTEAFF.

This clone has just one count. The chain employs TRBV6-5 and TRBJ1-1, with D possibly being TRBD1 (6 bases). CDR1 is MNHEY and CDR2 is SVGAGI in the germline V gene. This CDR3 region has 14 residues. Trimming stripped 5 bases from V and 7 bases from J, with 17 bases between. The DNA for the CDR3 is TGTGCCAGCAGTAATCAGGGGAGGGGGAATGAAGCTTTCTTT. Protein: CASSNQGRGNEAFF.

A single count supports this clone. The chain uses TRBV18 and TRBJ1-1; D gene uncertain. The germline V gene has CDR1 KGHSH and CDR2 LQKENI. There are 16 residues in the CDR3. V was trimmed by 1 base and J by 1 base, leaving 13 bases between them. The CDR3 protein is CASSPQQGGKNTEAFF. For the CDR3, the DNA is TGTGCCAGCTCACCACAGCAAGGCGGGAAGAACACTGAAGCTTTCTTT.

The chain couples TRBV4-3 to TRBJ2-5; weak D call: TRBD1 (6 bases). CDR1 is LGHNA and CDR2 is YSLEER in the germline V gene. The CDR3 has 15 residues. V was trimmed by 0 bases and J by 0 bases, leaving 8 bases between them. Written as DNA, the CDR3 is TGCGCCAGCAGCCAAGATAGGGGGTACCAAGAGACCCAGTACTTC. As protein: CASSQDRGYQETQYF.

This chain links TRBV6-5 with TRBJ2-7, with 7 bases identical to TRBD1. The J segment lost 3 bases and the V segment lost 7 bases, leaving 9 bases of the junction unmatched. The CDR3 contains 14 residues. The germline V gene has CDR1 MNHEY and CDR2 SVGAGI. CDR3 nucleotides: TGTGCCAGCACCAGGGACAGAGGGAACTACGAGCAGTACTTC. It encodes CASTRDRGNYEQYF.

The rearrangement uses TRBV7-9 and TRBJ1-4; 8 bases are a match to TRBD1. From germline, CDR1 is SEHNR and CDR2 FQNEAQ (reference sequence). This CDR3 contains 14 residues. The V segment lost 6 bases and the J segment 7 bases; nucleotides outside the gene matches: 7. CDR3 sequence reads: CASSSGTGGEKLFF. DNA for the CDR3: TGTGCCAGCAGTTCCGGGACAGGTGGTGAAAAACTGTTTTTT.

The chain joins TRBV11-3 to TRBJ2-3, with D unresolved. Germline loops: CDR1 SGHNT, CDR2 YENEEA. The CDR3 has 13 amino acids. The ends were cut back, 5 bases at V and 4 bases at J, with 10 bases in the middle. The CDR3 sequence: CASSIRSPDTQYF. CDR3 in DNA: TGTGCCAGCAGCATACGGTCCCCAGATACGCAGTATTTT.

The chain uses TRBV7-8 and TRBJ2-7; 7 nucleotides align to TRBD2. CDR1 is SGHVS and CDR2 is FQNEAQ in the germline V gene. J lost 3 bases, V lost 1 base, and 6 bases had no gene match. CDR3 length: 15 residues. The chain's CDR3 is CASSLVGREGYEQYF. The DNA for the CDR3 is TGTGCCAGCAGCTTAGTCGGCAGGGAGGGCTACGAGCAGTACTTC. The full variable domain, with the rest looked up from reference TRBV7-8 and TRBJ2-7, is GAGVSQSPRYKVAKRGQDVALRCDPISGHVSLFWYQQALGQGPEFLTYFQNEAQLDKSGLPSDRFFAERPEGSVSTLKIQRTQQEDSAVYLCASSLVGREGYEQYFGPGTRLTVT.

The chain joins TRBV23-1 to TRBJ1-2, with D perhaps TRBD1 (5 bases). TRBV23-1 is an ORF; its function is uncertain. CDR3 length: 14 residues. V lost 0 bases and J lost 3, with 8 bases in between. CDR3 sequence reads: CASSQSGGDYGYTF. In DNA form, the CDR3 reads TGCGCCAGCAGTCAATCGGGGGGGGACTATGGCTACACCTTC.

The count of this clone is one. This chain uses TRBV6-1 with TRBJ2-7; D not certain. Trimming cost V 9 bases and J 0 bases, with 15 bases left between them. The CDR3 length is 14 residues. Germline CDR1 is MNHNS and CDR2 is SASEGT. The DNA of the CDR3 is TGTGCCAGTCGGAGTCGCCTTAGCTCCTACGAGCAGTACTTC. This sequence encodes CASRSRLSSYEQYF.